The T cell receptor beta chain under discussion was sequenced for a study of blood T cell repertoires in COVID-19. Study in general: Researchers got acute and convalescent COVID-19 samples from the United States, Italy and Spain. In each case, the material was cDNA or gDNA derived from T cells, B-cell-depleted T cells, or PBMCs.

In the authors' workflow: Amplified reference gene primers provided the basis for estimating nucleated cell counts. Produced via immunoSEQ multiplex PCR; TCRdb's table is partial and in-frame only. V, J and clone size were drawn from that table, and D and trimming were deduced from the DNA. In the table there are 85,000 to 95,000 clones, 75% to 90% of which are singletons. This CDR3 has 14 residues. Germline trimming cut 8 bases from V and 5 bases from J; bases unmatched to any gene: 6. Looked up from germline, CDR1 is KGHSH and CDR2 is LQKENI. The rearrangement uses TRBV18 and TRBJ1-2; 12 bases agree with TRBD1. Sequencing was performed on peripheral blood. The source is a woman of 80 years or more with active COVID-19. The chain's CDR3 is CASTGQGAIYGYTF. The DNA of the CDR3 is TGTGCCAGCACGGGACAGGGGGCTATTTATGGCTACACCTTC. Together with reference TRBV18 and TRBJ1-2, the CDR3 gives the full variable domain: NAGVMQNPRHLVRRRGQEARLRCSPMKGHSHVYWYRQLPEEGLKFMVYLQKENIIDESGMPKERFSAEFPKEGPSILRIQQVVRGDSAAYFCASTGQGAIYGYTFGSGTRLTVV.